A selection of T cell receptor beta chains follows, all from one sample in a study of cytomegalovirus exposure and HLA in healthy donors. Repertoires were generated with immunoSEQ multiplex PCR, while TCRdb's copy carries only in-frame clones and drops some. The table lists over 150,000 clones, approximately 79% of them singletons. The sample comprised PBMCs. The origin of the receptors is a male donor in good health and CMV-seronegative. Each CDR3 is given with its conserved first and last residue. A D gene is named only where the DNA matches it firmly. Some rows mark clone size as missing; the rest say once, few, many or name a class of expanded clone.

v_gene: TRBV5-4; d_gene: TRBD1; abundance: NA; j_gene: TRBJ1-1; CDR3nt: TGTGCCAGCAGCCAGGGGGACTTAAACACTGAAGCTTTCTTT; CDR3aa: CASSQGDLNTEAFF
v_gene: TRBV7-6; d_gene: TRBD2; abundance: NA; j_gene: TRBJ2-1; CDR3nt: TGTGCCAGCAGCTTAGTAACGGGGGGGCTTTACAATGAGCAGTTCTTC; CDR3aa: CASSLVTGGLYNEQFF
v_gene: TRBV12-5; d_gene: NA; abundance: NA; j_gene: TRBJ1-6; CDR3nt: TGTGCTAGTGGTTTGGTATACTCGCGTGATAATTCACCCCTCCACTTT; CDR3aa: CASGLVYSRDNSPLHF
v_gene: TRBV7-6; d_gene: NA; abundance: NA; j_gene: TRBJ2-7; CDR3nt: TGTGCCAGCAGCTTAATTAGTAACTCCTACGAGCAGTACTTC; CDR3aa: CASSLISNSYEQYF
v_gene: TRBV10-3; d_gene: TRBD1; abundance: few; j_gene: TRBJ2-1; CDR3nt: TGTGCCATCAGCCAGACAGGGGGCTCCTACAATGAGCAGTTCTTC; CDR3aa: CAISQTGGSYNEQFF
v_gene: TRBV5-6; d_gene: TRBD2; abundance: NA; j_gene: TRBJ2-1; CDR3nt: TGTGCCAGCAGCTTGGCTAGCGGGGGGGCCAGTGGGCAGTTCTTC; CDR3aa: CASSLASGGASGQFF
v_gene: TRBV5-6; d_gene: NA; abundance: few; j_gene: TRBJ1-1; CDR3nt: TGTGCCAGCAGCTTGGTTCGGGGCACTGAAGCTTTCTTT; CDR3aa: CASSLVRGTEAFF
v_gene: TRBV7-2; d_gene: TRBD1; abundance: NA; j_gene: TRBJ1-6; CDR3nt: TGTGCCAGCAGCCGGGACAGCTCCTATAATTCACCCCTCCACTTT; CDR3aa: CASSRDSSYNSPLHF
v_gene: TRBV7-9; d_gene: NA; abundance: NA; j_gene: TRBJ1-1; CDR3nt: TGTGCCAGCAGCTTAGGAGAGGGTACTGAAGCTTTCTTT; CDR3aa: CASSLGEGTEAFF
v_gene: TRBV5-4; d_gene: NA; abundance: few; j_gene: TRBJ2-7; CDR3nt: TGTGCCAGCAGCTTGGCGCAGGGCCTCTCCTACGAGCAGTACTTC; CDR3aa: CASSLAQGLSYEQYF
v_gene: TRBV19; d_gene: NA; abundance: NA; j_gene: TRBJ1-4; CDR3nt: TGTGCCAGTAGTCAGACAGTTGCAACTAATGAAAAACTGTTTTTT; CDR3aa: CASSQTVATNEKLFF
v_gene: TRBV6-4; d_gene: TRBD1; abundance: NA; j_gene: TRBJ2-3; CDR3nt: TGTGCCAGCAGTGCCCTGGGACAGGGGGCATCCACAGATACGCAGTATTTT; CDR3aa: CASSALGQGASTDTQYF
v_gene: TRBV5-4; d_gene: NA; abundance: NA; j_gene: TRBJ1-1; CDR3nt: TGTGCCAGCAGCAACCCTACAGGGTTAACTGAAGCTTTCTTT; CDR3aa: CASSNPTGLTEAFF
v_gene: TRBV10-3; d_gene: NA; abundance: NA; j_gene: TRBJ2-7; CDR3nt: TGTGCCATCGGCGGAGCCTCCTACGAGCAGTACTTC; CDR3aa: CAIGGASYEQYF
v_gene: TRBV4-1; d_gene: TRBD1; abundance: NA; j_gene: TRBJ1-4; CDR3nt: TGCGCCAGCAGCCCAGGGACAGGGAGAACAACTAATGAAAAACTGTTTTTT; CDR3aa: CASSPGTGRTTNEKLFF
v_gene: TRBV7-2; d_gene: TRBD2; abundance: NA; j_gene: TRBJ2-7; CDR3nt: TGTGCCAGCAGCTTATCAACTAGCGGGGGCTACGAGCAGTACTTC; CDR3aa: CASSLSTSGGYEQYF
v_gene: TRBV6-6; d_gene: TRBD1; abundance: NA; j_gene: TRBJ1-5; CDR3nt: TGTGCCAGCAGTTACGAGGGGGCGCGGAATCAGCCCCAGCATTTT; CDR3aa: CASSYEGARNQPQHF
v_gene: TRBV29-1; d_gene: TRBD1; abundance: NA; j_gene: TRBJ1-2; CDR3nt: TGCAGCTTCGGACAGGGAAATGGCTACACCTTC; CDR3aa: CSFGQGNGYTF
v_gene: TRBV16; d_gene: NA; abundance: few; j_gene: TRBJ1-5; CDR3nt: TGTGCCAGCAGCCAATCGCTGGCTGATCAGCCCCAGCATTTT; CDR3aa: CASSQSLADQPQHF
v_gene: TRBV7-9; d_gene: NA; abundance: NA; j_gene: TRBJ1-6; CDR3nt: TGTGCCAGCAGCTCCAGGCAGGGGAGCAATTCACCCCTCCACTTT; CDR3aa: CASSSRQGSNSPLHF
v_gene: TRBV6-6; d_gene: TRBD1; abundance: NA; j_gene: TRBJ1-5; CDR3nt: TGTGCCAGCAGTTACAGGGGGCGAAATCAGCCCCAGCATTTT; CDR3aa: CASSYRGRNQPQHF
v_gene: TRBV11-3; d_gene: TRBD2; abundance: once; j_gene: TRBJ2-2; CDR3nt: TGTGCCAGCAGCCGGGGGGGGACGAACACCGGGGAGCTGTTTTTT; CDR3aa: CASSRGGTNTGELFF
v_gene: TRBV19; d_gene: TRBD1; abundance: NA; j_gene: TRBJ2-2; CDR3nt: TGTGCCAGTAGTAGGGGACAGGGGAACCCCGGGGAGCTGTTTTTT; CDR3aa: CASSRGQGNPGELFF
v_gene: TRBV19; d_gene: NA; abundance: few; j_gene: TRBJ2-7; CDR3nt: TGTGCCAGCACCCCCAGTAGGGCAGGGCCTGACGAGCAGTACTTC; CDR3aa: CASTPSRAGPDEQYF
v_gene: TRBV6-1; d_gene: TRBD2; abundance: NA; j_gene: TRBJ2-5; CDR3nt: TGTGCCAGCAGACAATTAGCGGGGGGGCGAGAGACCCAGTACTTC; CDR3aa: CASRQLAGGRETQYF
v_gene: TRBV7-2; d_gene: TRBD2; abundance: NA; j_gene: TRBJ2-4; CDR3nt: TGTGCCAGCAGCTCGTTAGCGGGGGGGAGACTAGCCAAAAACATTCAGTACTTC; CDR3aa: CASSSLAGGRLAKNIQYF
v_gene: TRBV15; d_gene: TRBD2; abundance: NA; j_gene: TRBJ2-2; CDR3nt: TGTGCCACCAGCAGAGGGTTAGCGGGAGCGAACACCGGGGAGCTGTTTTTT; CDR3aa: CATSRGLAGANTGELFF
v_gene: TRBV19; d_gene: NA; abundance: NA; j_gene: TRBJ2-3; CDR3nt: TGTGCCAGTAGTGGGGAGATGGGACATCCGAGCACAGATACGCAGTATTTT; CDR3aa: CASSGEMGHPSTDTQYF
v_gene: TRBV2; d_gene: NA; abundance: NA; j_gene: TRBJ1-3; CDR3nt: TGTGCCAGCAGTCGACAGGCCCTTCACTCTGGAAACACCATATATTTT; CDR3aa: CASSRQALHSGNTIYF
v_gene: TRBV6-5; d_gene: TRBD1; abundance: NA; j_gene: TRBJ1-1; CDR3nt: TGTGCCAGCAGTTACGGACAGGGGTGGTTCTCTGCTGAAGCTTTCTTT; CDR3aa: CASSYGQGWFSAEAFF
v_gene: TRBV19; d_gene: NA; abundance: NA; j_gene: TRBJ2-7; CDR3nt: TGTGCCGGTAGTATCGCTGCAGGGCCTTACGAGCAGTACTTC; CDR3aa: CAGSIAAGPYEQYF